A single sample is the source of the 14 T cell receptor beta chains below, sequenced in a study of blood T cell repertoires in COVID-19 (dated by TCRdb to 2018 to 2020). Libraries were prepared through the immunoSEQ multiplex PCR assay. TCRdb took over this immuneACCESS table, retaining in-frame rearrangements with V and J assigned. Such tables are incomplete; in checked studies, under half of the missing clones stem from an unresolved V gene, and the remainder is unexplained. The sample data list about 260,000 clones, and approximately 89% of these were observed just once. 10% to 13% of the sample belongs to the ten largest clones. The sample was peripheral blood. The receptors come from a woman in her seventies with COVID-19, enrolled during active disease.

The rearrangement joins TRBV19 to TRBJ1-5; D unclear. The CDR3 has 15 residues. CDR1 is LNHDA and CDR2 is SQIVND in the germline V gene (reference sequence). V was shortened by 7 bases and J by 2 bases, with 15 bases between the two germline ends. The CDR3 loop is CASTATGSGNQPQHF. For the CDR3, the DNA is TGTGCCAGTACCGCGACGGGGTCCGGCAATCAGCCCCAGCATTTT. Variable domain in full (rest from reference TRBV19 and TRBJ1-5): DGGITQSPKYLFRKEGQNVTLSCEQNLNHDAMYWYRQDPGQGLRLIYYSQIVNDFQKGDIAEGYSVSREKKESFPLTVTSAQKNPTAFYLCASTATGSGNQPQHFGDGTRLSIL.

The chain joins TRBV28 to TRBJ1-5; D might be TRBD1 (5 bases). The germline gives CDR1 MDHEN, CDR2 SYDVKM. With 2 bases removed from V and 2 bases from J, the gap between germline ends came to 10 bases. This CDR3 comprises 15 residues. This CDR3 is CASSLRRVGNQPQHF. CDR3 sequence (DNA): TGTGCCAGCAGTTTACGCAGGGTTGGCAATCAGCCCCAGCATTTT.

The chain joins TRBV28 to TRBJ1-5; TRBD1 agrees at 9 bases. Germline CDR1 is MDHEN and CDR2 is SYDVKM. Losses at the gene ends were 5 bases for V and 7 bases for J; bases not matched to a gene: 9. The CDR3 totals 15 residues. The CDR3 DNA follows: TGTGCCAGCAGTCCCCCGGACAGGGGCAGGCAGCCCCAGCATTTT. Its protein product is CASSPPDRGRQPQHF. The full variable domain, with the rest looked up from reference TRBV28 and TRBJ1-5, is DVKVTQSSRYLVKRTGEKVFLECVQDMDHENMFWYRQDPGLGLRLIYFSYDVKMKEKGDIPEGYSVSREKKERFSLILESASTNQTSMYLCASSPPDRGRQPQHFGDGTRLSIL.

The rearrangement links TRBV6-5 to TRBJ1-2; D is unresolved. The CDR3 contains 14 residues. Per the germline V gene, CDR1 is MNHEY and CDR2 is SVGAGI. The V end lost 5 bases, the J end lost 3 bases, and 13 bases lay between the germline ends. The CDR3 DNA follows: TGTGCCAGCAGTCCCCCACAGAGAGACTATGGCTACACCTTC. It specifies CASSPPQRDYGYTF.

The genes are TRBV9 and TRBJ2-1, with D perhaps matching TRBD1 (6 bases). The germline gives CDR1 SGDLS, CDR2 YYNGEE. The CDR3 sequence is 15 residues long. V was cut by 2 bases and J by 0 bases, with 9 bases left in between. The CDR3 spells CASSVTGSSYNEQFF. Written as DNA, the CDR3 is TGTGCCAGCAGCGTGACAGGCAGCTCCTACAATGAGCAGTTCTTC.

The chain is built from TRBV5-4 and TRBJ1-3; D might be TRBD1 (5 bases). The CDR3 spans 15 residues. The ends were cut back, 4 bases at V and 0 bases at J, with 11 bases in the middle. CDR1 is SGHNT and CDR2 is YYREEE in the germline V gene (reference sequence). The CDR3 DNA is TGTGCCAGCAGCATTGACAGAAGCTCTGGAAACACCATATATTTT. Translated: CASSIDRSSGNTIYF.

This chain links TRBV28 with TRBJ1-4; 8 bases line up with TRBD1. CDR3 length: 15 residues. Germline V gene sequence: CDR1 MDHEN, CDR2 SYDVKM. V was pared by 6 bases and J by 1 base, with 4 bases of the junction left unmatched. The CDR3 coding sequence is TGTGCCAGCAGGACACAGGGGGGAACTAATGAAAAACTGTTTTTT. Amino acid sequence: CASRTQGGTNEKLFF.

The chain joins TRBV25-1 to TRBJ1-4; 7 positions match TRBD1. The CDR3 has 14 residues. CDR1 and CDR2 (germline): MGHDK, SYGVNS. With 5 bases clipped from V and 8 bases from J, the junction kept 8 bases outside the gene matches. CDR3 sequence (DNA): TGTGCCAGCAGTACCCAGGGGGTTCGGGAAAAACTGTTTTTT. Translation: CASSTQGVREKLFF.

The chain has TRBV9 and TRBJ2-5, with TRBD2 as a possible D gene (6 bases). The germline CDR1 and CDR2 sequences are SGDLS and YYNGEE. The CDR3 has 13 amino acids. Trimming stripped 2 bases from V and 3 bases from J, with 8 bases between. The chain's CDR3 is CASSVGGEETQYF. The CDR3 DNA reads as TGTGCCAGCAGCGTGGGGGGAGAAGAGACCCAGTACTTC.

The chain links TRBV7-9 to TRBJ1-6; TRBD1 agrees at 12 bases. The CDR3 has 19 residues. From germline, CDR1 is SEHNR and CDR2 FQNEAQ (reference sequence). V lost 5 bases and J lost 1; bases outside the gene matches: 9. Written as DNA, the CDR3 is TGTGCCAGCAGCCCTACCGGGACAGGGGGCAGGTCCTATAATTCACCCCTCCACTTT. This translates into CASSPTGTGGRSYNSPLHF.

The CDR3 sequence: CASSLIAGGPIDTQYF. CDR3 DNA sequence: TGTGCCAGCAGCTTAATAGCGGGAGGGCCAATAGATACGCAGTATTTT. V usage is TRBV11-3 and J usage is TRBJ2-3, with TRBD2 identical over 11 bases. V dropped 2 bases and J dropped 5; count of bases not matched to a gene: 6. There are 16 residues in the CDR3. The germline V gene encodes CDR1 SGHNT and CDR2 YENEEA.

The rearrangement joins TRBV2 to TRBJ2-3; TRBD1 matches 12 bases. CDR3 length: 14 amino acids. Trimming at V came to 8 bases and at J to 5 bases, leaving 5 bases not matched to a gene. Per germline, CDR1 SNHLY and CDR2 FYNNEI. The CDR3 DNA sequence: TGTGCCAGCCTCAGGGACAGGGGGCAAGATACGCAGTATTTT. This gives the protein CASLRDRGQDTQYF.

The chain couples TRBV4-3 to TRBJ2-7; TRBD1 might be the D (6 bases). Trimming left V 1 base short and J 3 bases short, with 25 bases between. The CDR3 extends over 19 amino acids. The V gene's germline CDR1 is LGHNA and CDR2 YSLEER. The CDR3 loop reads CASSQVLSTGWTVYYEQYF. Here the CDR3 DNA reads TGCGCCAGCAGCCAAGTCCTTTCGACGGGATGGACAGTTTACTACGAGCAGTACTTC.

The rearrangement links TRBV9 to TRBJ2-1; 9 bases are a match to TRBD1. Germline lookup yields CDR1 SGDLS and CDR2 YYNGEE. With V trimmed by 4 bases and J by 6 bases, 11 bases remained unmatched. The CDR3 sequence is 16 residues long. As DNA, the CDR3 is TGTGCCAGCAGCCCTTCCGGGACAGGGTTAGTCAATGAGCAGTTCTTC. It yields the protein CASSPSGTGLVNEQFF. The complete variable domain, with remaining parts taken from reference TRBV9 and TRBJ2-1, reads DSGVTQTPKHLITATGQRVTLRCSPRSGDLSVYWYQQSLDQGLQFLIQYYNGEERAKGNILERFSAQQFPDLHSELNLSSLELGDSALYFCASSPSGTGLVNEQFFGPGTRLTVL.